The TCR beta chain under discussion was sequenced for a study of graft-versus-host responses after intestinal transplantation listed by TCRdb under 2021. For context, the study as a whole: Recipients received multivisceral, liver-intestinal, or isolated intestinal transplants. Every recipient was given anti-thymocyte globulin induction, followed by 2 to 3 years of maintenance tacrolimus and steroids. After intestinal transplantation, graft-versus-host and host-versus-graft alloreactive T cell clones in the graft, circulation and bone marrow were tracked using bulk TCR-beta CDR3 sequencing. To identify alloreactive clones, pre-transplant mixed lymphocyte reaction products were sequenced and then compared with unstimulated pre-transplant donor and recipient T cells. The cohort enrolled 20 to 25 intestinal transplant recipients including one retransplant, and 3 patients lacking pretransplant specimens were excluded. Donor T cell macrochimerism was defined as a peak of at least 4% donor T cells among recipient peripheral blood mononuclear cells. Rather than being sequenced by the commercial service, samples from a few later patients were sequenced in-house on an Illumina MiSeq and processed with MiXCR. What the authors observed across the whole study: In patients with donor T cell macrochimerism, the allografts had high GvH to HvG T cell clonal ratios. GvH clones were detected in recipient bone marrow, and some appeared earlier in ileal mucosa or blood, consistent with an intestinal mucosal origin. Conclusions were limited by the relatively low number and heterogeneity of intestinal transplant patients. Peak levels of circulating GvH clones were associated with declines in HvG clones early after transplant.

Receptors were amplified or captured by the immunoSEQ multiplex PCR assay. High-throughput TCR-beta CDR3 sequencing of genomic DNA from most patients was performed by Adaptive Biotechnologies. As for the authors' bioinformatics: Adaptive's ImmunoSEQ software supplied the TCR sequencing data for 15 to 20 patients, while MiXCR and VDJtools were used to process a few other patients. CDR3 nucleotide sequences shared between donor and recipient were removed because the origin of such sequences could not be assigned. At least 2-fold expansion over unstimulated cells and a minimum CFSE-low frequency of 0.002% (template counts) or 0.001% (read counts) were required for clones to be classified as alloreactive. A clone was considered mappable if detected in the sequenced pre-transplant spleen, lymph node, or MLR CFSE-low populations of the donor or recipient. The cumulative frequency of alloreactive clones was calculated as a percentage of all sequences, weighted by copy number. Here the immuneACCESS table is served through TCRdb, limited to in-frame sequences with V and J called. Missing clones are a known gap in these copies; in checked studies unresolved V genes cover under half, and the rest lacks a known reason. For V, J and clone size, that table is used; D and trimming come from the DNA. The sample table contains tens of thousands of clones; only one count was recorded for 89% of them. Of the sample, about 1.7% falls within the top ten clones.

Dithiothreitol, EDTA incubations and collagenase D digestion were used to isolate intraepithelial and lamina propria lymphocytes from graft specimens. Bulk TCR-beta sequencing was performed on serial intestinal graft biopsy specimens collected as late as 600 days after transplant. V sheds 1 base and J sheds 0 bases, leaving 8 bases between their ends. The CDR1 and CDR2 encoded by the germline V gene (reference sequence) are SEHNR and FQNEAQ. Counted from cysteine to phenylalanine, this CDR3 has 15 amino acids. The DNA shown is the 45-base CDR3, in frame from base 1. With respect to this clone: This receptor's antigen is unknown. Base qualities were left out, and no much larger clone turns up one base away.

The clonotype comes from a human patient who received an intestinal transplant, so some T cells may come from the graft donor. The source material was ileum tissue, sampled 350 to 400 days after transplant. Rearrangement joined TRBV7-9 to TRBJ2-3; confidence is insufficient to name the D gene. The DNA sequence follows: TGTGCCAGCAGCTTAGAGGGCCACAGCACAGATACGCAGTATTTT. Translated, it gives CASSLEGHSTDTQYF.